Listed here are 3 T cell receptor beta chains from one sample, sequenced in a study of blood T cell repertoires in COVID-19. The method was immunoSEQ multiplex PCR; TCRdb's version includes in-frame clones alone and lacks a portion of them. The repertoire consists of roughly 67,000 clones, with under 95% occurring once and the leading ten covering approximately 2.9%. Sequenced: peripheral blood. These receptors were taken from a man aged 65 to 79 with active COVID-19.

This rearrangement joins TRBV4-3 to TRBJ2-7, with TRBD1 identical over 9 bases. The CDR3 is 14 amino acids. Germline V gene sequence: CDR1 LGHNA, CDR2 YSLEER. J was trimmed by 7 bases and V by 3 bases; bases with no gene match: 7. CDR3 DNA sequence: TGCGCCAGCAGCCATACAACAGGGGGCTGGGAGCAGTACTTC. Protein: CASSHTTGGWEQYF.

DNA for the CDR3: TGCGCCAGCAGCTTGGACGGCGGGGGGGCCTACAATGAGCAGTTCTTC. Translation: CASSLDGGGAYNEQFF. The V gene is TRBV5-1, the J gene TRBJ2-1; 9 positions match TRBD2. V shed 0 bases, J shed 2 bases, and the junction held 3 bases outside the gene matches. CDR1 and CDR2 (germline): SGHRS, YFSETQ. The CDR3 is 16 amino acids.

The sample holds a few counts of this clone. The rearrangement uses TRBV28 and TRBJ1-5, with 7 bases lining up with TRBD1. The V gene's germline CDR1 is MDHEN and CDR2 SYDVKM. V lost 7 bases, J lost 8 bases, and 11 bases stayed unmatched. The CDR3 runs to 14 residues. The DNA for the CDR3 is TGTGCCAGCATACCACAGGGGCGTCCGGAGCCCCAGCATTTT. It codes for CASIPQGRPEPQHF.